This is a list of T cell receptor beta chains from one sample in a study of regulatory T cells in long-lasting Graves disease. TCRdb reprocessed the multiplex PCR reads via MiXCR and lists one record per CDR3 protein. The top ten hold about 7.6% of the sample, which has a few hundred thousand distinct CDR3 sequences, 15% seen once. The same data also went into a second study, on T cells in Graves' hyperthyroidism and ophthalmopathy.

Sequencing used peripheral blood mononuclear cells (PBMCs), obtained at new diagnosis, from a patient treated with antithyroid drugs. Every receptor here comes from a woman aged 40 to 50 with Graves disease. The CDR3 runs from the conserved cysteine through the conserved F or W. A D gene is named only where the DNA matches it firmly. Only part of the rows carry a size: once, few, many, or a class if the clone is expanded.

size: NA
V: TRBV7-9
D: NA
J: TRBJ2-3
CDR3: CASSPETTDTQYF
DNA: TGTGCCAGCAGCCCCGAGACCACAGATACGCAGTATTTT

size: few
V: TRBV28
D: NA
J: TRBJ1-5
CDR3: CASTSGGNQPQHF
DNA: TGTGCCAGCACTTCCGGGGGCAATCAGCCCCAGCATTTT

size: many
V: TRBV27
D: NA
J: TRBJ2-1
CDR3: CASSLFGGVTYNEQFF
DNA: TGTGCCAGCAGTTTATTTGGGGGAGTTACCTACAATGAGCAGTTCTTC

size: few
V: TRBV12-3/TRBV12-4
D: TRBD1
J: TRBJ2-2
CDR3: CASSINRGSGELFF
DNA: TGTGCCAGCAGTATTAACAGGGGTAGCGGGGAGCTGTTTTTT

size: few
V: TRBV19
D: TRBD1
J: TRBJ2-6
CDR3: CASSMRGQGRSGANVLTF
DNA: TGTGCCAGTAGTATGAGAGGACAGGGACGATCTGGGGCCAACGTCCTGACTTTC

size: NA
V: TRBV12-5
D: TRBD1
J: TRBJ2-7
CDR3: CASGNAGSSGGQYF
DNA: TGTGCTAGTGGTAATGCAGGGAGTTCAGGGGGGCAGTACTTC

size: NA
V: TRBV11-2
D: NA
J: TRBJ2-5
CDR3: CASSLVQPQETQYF
DNA: TGTGCCAGCAGCCTCGTTCAGCCCCAAGAGACCCAGTACTTC

size: NA
V: TRBV5-8
D: TRBD2
J: TRBJ2-2
CDR3: CASSLKLAGDTGELFF
DNA: TGTGCCAGCAGCTTGAAGCTAGCGGGGGACACCGGGGAGCTGTTTTTT

size: few
V: TRBV6-1
D: TRBD2
J: TRBJ2-3
CDR3: CASRKRYLLAGSTDTQYF
DNA: TGTGCCAGCAGGAAACGCTATCTTCTAGCGGGGAGCACAGATACGCAGTATTTT

size: NA
V: TRBV20-1
D: TRBD2
J: TRBJ2-3
CDR3: CSALRLAGEADTQYF
DNA: TGCAGTGCCCTTAGACTAGCGGGAGAGGCAGATACGCAGTATTTT

size: NA
V: TRBV28
D: NA
J: TRBJ2-3
CDR3: CASSQTLPRNTQYF
DNA: TGTGCCAGCAGTCAGACCCTCCCACGAAATACGCAGTATTTT

size: NA
V: TRBV29-1
D: TRBD2
J: TRBJ2-1
CDR3: CSVGGRANEQFF
DNA: TGCAGCGTTGGCGGGAGGGCCAATGAGCAGTTCTTC

size: NA
V: TRBV11-2
D: NA
J: TRBJ2-3
CDR3: CASRHPRGGTDTQYF
DNA: TGTGCCAGCAGGCACCCCAGGGGAGGAACAGATACGCAGTATTTT

size: many
V: TRBV9
D: NA
J: TRBJ1-3
CDR3: CASSSRDSGNTIYF
DNA: TGTGCCAGCAGCTCCCGGGACTCTGGAAACACCATATATTTT

size: many
V: TRBV7-2
D: NA
J: TRBJ2-7
CDR3: CASSLVIGSYEQYF
DNA: TGTGCCAGCAGCTTAGTGATAGGGAGCTACGAGCAGTACTTC

size: NA
V: TRBV3-1
D: TRBD2
J: TRBJ2-5
CDR3: CASSQEGDPKREAEETQYF
DNA: TGTGCCAGCAGCCAAGAAGGGGACCCAAAGCGGGAGGCTGAAGAGACCCAGTACTTC

size: few
V: TRBV7-9
D: TRBD2
J: TRBJ2-3
CDR3: CASSLAGSGRPRDTQYF
DNA: TGTGCCAGCAGCTTAGCGGGTAGCGGGCGTCCCAGAGATACGCAGTATTTT

size: NA
V: TRBV30
D: NA
J: TRBJ2-7
CDR3: CAWGAWETYEQYF
DNA: TGTGCCTGGGGTGCCTGGGAGACCTACGAGCAGTACTTC

size: many
V: TRBV29-1
D: NA
J: TRBJ2-5
CDR3: CSVVGSQETQYF
DNA: TGCAGCGTTGTTGGCAGCCAAGAGACCCAGTACTTC

size: NA
V: TRBV9
D: TRBD1
J: TRBJ2-2
CDR3: CASSVGGQGATGELFF
DNA: TGTGCCAGCAGCGTAGGGGGACAGGGGGCTACCGGGGAGCTGTTTTTT

size: many
V: TRBV7-9
D: NA
J: TRBJ2-1
CDR3: CASSSLRGSSYNEQFF
DNA: TGTGCCAGCAGCTCATTGCGGGGTAGCTCCTACAATGAGCAGTTCTTC

size: many
V: TRBV6-1
D: NA
J: TRBJ2-2
CDR3: CASSGRYMWELFF
DNA: TGTGCCAGCAGTGGCCGGTACATGTGGGAGCTGTTTTTT

size: many
V: TRBV20-1
D: NA
J: TRBJ2-5
CDR3: CSARDSPGYQETQYF
DNA: TGCAGTGCTAGGGACTCTCCGGGCTACCAAGAGACCCAGTACTTC

size: few
V: TRBV20-1
D: NA
J: TRBJ1-2
CDR3: CSARRQWGTNYGYTF
DNA: TGCAGTGCTAGAAGACAGTGGGGAACTAACTATGGCTACACCTTC

size: many
V: TRBV3-1
D: TRBD1
J: TRBJ2-1
CDR3: CASSQMDRNEQFF
DNA: TGTGCCAGCAGCCAGATGGACAGGAATGAGCAGTTCTTC

size: NA
V: TRBV3-1
D: TRBD2
J: TRBJ2-1
CDR3: CASSPQSSGSYNEQFF
DNA: TGTGCCAGCAGCCCTCAATCTAGCGGATCATACAATGAGCAGTTCTTC

size: NA
V: TRBV3-1
D: NA
J: TRBJ2-2
CDR3: CASSHSSGGHRELFF
DNA: TGTGCCAGCAGCCATTCAAGCGGAGGGCACCGGGAGCTGTTTTTT

size: NA
V: TRBV19
D: TRBD2
J: TRBJ2-7
CDR3: CASSLTSDPTYEQYF
DNA: TGTGCCAGTAGTTTGACTAGCGACCCGACCTACGAGCAGTACTTC

size: many
V: TRBV11-2
D: NA
J: TRBJ2-3
CDR3: CASSPSGDNTDTQYF
DNA: TGTGCCAGCAGCCCTTCAGGGGATAATACAGATACGCAGTATTTT

size: NA
V: TRBV7-2
D: NA
J: TRBJ1-6
CDR3: CASSPTVPYNSPLHF
DNA: TGTGCCAGCAGCCCAACAGTGCCCTATAATTCACCCCTCCACTTT

size: NA
V: TRBV2
D: TRBD2
J: TRBJ2-1
CDR3: CASSDLREGPDEQFF
DNA: TGTGCCAGCAGTGACCTGCGGGAGGGCCCCGATGAGCAGTTCTTC

size: many
V: TRBV11-1
D: NA
J: TRBJ1-2
CDR3: CASSPQGRYQDGYTF
DNA: TGTGCCAGCAGCCCCCAGGGACGGTATCAGGATGGCTACACCTTC

size: few
V: TRBV6-5
D: TRBD1
J: TRBJ1-1
CDR3: CASSSRAFQGGYTEAFF
DNA: TGTGCCAGCAGTTCCCGGGCCTTCCAAGGGGGCTACACTGAAGCTTTCTTT

size: many
V: TRBV11-2
D: NA
J: TRBJ2-3
CDR3: CASSLGRDQESGTDTQYF
DNA: TGTGCCAGCAGCTTAGGACGGGACCAGGAATCAGGGACAGATACGCAGTATTTT

size: NA
V: TRBV5-1
D: TRBD1
J: TRBJ2-1
CDR3: CASTGGGSTYNEQFF
DNA: TGCGCCAGCACAGGGGGCGGAAGCACCTACAATGAGCAGTTCTTC

size: NA
V: TRBV9
D: TRBD1
J: TRBJ1-4
CDR3: CASSGQGFNEKLFF
DNA: TGTGCCAGCAGCGGACAGGGGTTTAATGAAAAACTGTTTTTT

size: NA
V: TRBV7-9
D: NA
J: TRBJ2-3
CDR3: CASSLNGRGADTQYF
DNA: TGTGCCAGCAGCTTAAACGGGAGAGGGGCAGATACGCAGTATTTT

size: many
V: TRBV10-3
D: TRBD1
J: TRBJ2-5
CDR3: CAISEMTGDKTQYF
DNA: TGTGCCATCAGTGAGATGACAGGGGATAAGACCCAGTACTTC

size: many
V: TRBV2
D: TRBD2
J: TRBJ2-2
CDR3: CASSLLAGVTGELFF
DNA: TGTGCCAGCAGCTTACTAGCGGGAGTAACCGGGGAGCTGTTTTTT

size: NA
V: TRBV20-1
D: NA
J: TRBJ1-5
CDR3: CSARGARSIGSNQPQHF
DNA: TGCAGTGCTAGAGGGGCGCGGTCAATCGGTAGCAATCAGCCCCAGCATTTT

size: NA
V: TRBV20-1
D: TRBD2
J: TRBJ2-3
CDR3: CSAREGGRAVYPTDTQYF
DNA: TGCAGTGCTAGAGAGGGGGGGAGGGCCGTATATCCCACAGATACGCAGTATTTT

size: NA
V: TRBV12-3/TRBV12-4
D: NA
J: TRBJ1-5
CDR3: CASSSTGNGQPQHF
DNA: TGTGCCAGCAGTTCCACAGGGAACGGTCAGCCCCAGCATTTT

size: many
V: TRBV28
D: NA
J: TRBJ2-3
CDR3: CASSPTSGFTDTQYF
DNA: TGTGCCAGCAGCCCCACTTCGGGGTTCACAGATACGCAGTATTTT

size: few
V: TRBV19
D: NA
J: TRBJ1-4
CDR3: CASSMGGTNEKLFF
DNA: TGTGCCAGTAGTATGGGTGGTACAAATGAAAAACTGTTTTTT

size: many
V: TRBV11-3
D: NA
J: TRBJ2-3
CDR3: CASSPGSVNTDTQYF
DNA: TGTGCCAGCAGTCCCGGGTCCGTAAACACAGATACGCAGTATTTT

size: many
V: TRBV20-1
D: TRBD2
J: TRBJ2-5
CDR3: CSLGLAGEETQYF
DNA: TGCAGCCTCGGACTAGCGGGAGAAGAGACCCAGTACTTC

size: few
V: TRBV6-2/TRBV6-3
D: TRBD2
J: TRBJ2-7
CDR3: CASSYVWTSGRDDYEQYF
DNA: TGTGCCAGCAGTTACGTGTGGACTAGCGGGCGGGACGACTACGAGCAGTACTTC

size: NA
V: TRBV28
D: NA
J: TRBJ2-1
CDR3: CATVNTETGKQFF
DNA: TGTGCCACCGTTAATACGGAGACTGGGAAGCAGTTCTTC